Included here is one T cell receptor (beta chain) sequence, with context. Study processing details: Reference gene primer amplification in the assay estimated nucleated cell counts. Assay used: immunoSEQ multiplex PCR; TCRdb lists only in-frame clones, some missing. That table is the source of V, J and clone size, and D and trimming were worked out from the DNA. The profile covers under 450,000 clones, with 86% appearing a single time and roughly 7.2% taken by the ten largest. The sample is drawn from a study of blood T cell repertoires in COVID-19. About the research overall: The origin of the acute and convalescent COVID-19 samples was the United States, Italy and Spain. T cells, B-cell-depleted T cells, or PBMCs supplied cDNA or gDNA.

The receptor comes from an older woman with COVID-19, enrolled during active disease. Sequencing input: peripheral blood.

The CDR3 sequence: CASSEGQTYNEQFF. CDR3 bases: TGTGCCAGCAGTGAGGGACAGACCTACAATGAGCAGTTCTTC. V is TRBV6-1 and J is TRBJ2-1; 7 bases match TRBD1. The germline CDR1 and CDR2 sequences are MNHNS and SASEGT. This CDR3 comprises 14 residues. Germline trimming cut 3 bases from V and 2 bases from J; bases unmatched to any gene: 1.